This T cell receptor beta chain was sequenced during a study of T cells after yellow fever vaccination. 5'RACE template switching generated TCR cDNA, adding a universal primer site and UMIs. TCRdb independently ran MiXCR on the 5' RACE reads; one entry per CDR3 protein. The sample has 120,000 or so distinct CDR3 sequences, nearly 15% seen once. Broader study findings: Most clones from primary vaccination resurfaced after the booster (around 97% CD4, over 85% CD8). Secondary responses were weaker yet peaked faster, day 5 versus 15.

The CDR3 runs to 14 residues. Germline values: CDR1 MNHEY, CDR2 SMNVEV (reference sequence). The V end lost 7 bases, the J end lost 4 bases, and 15 bases lay between the germline ends. This clonotype was detected ten times or more. The target antigen is unknown. The sequence came from a young man who received the YFV17D yellow fever vaccine. The chain carries TRBV27 and TRBJ2-3; D may be TRBD2 (6 bases). Source: CD8+ T cells sorted from PBMCs, taken 5 days after the yellow fever booster vaccination. The DNA of the CDR3 is TGTGCCAGCATGGCCCTAGCGAAGCCAGATACGCAGTATTTT. Protein sequence: CASMALAKPDTQYF.